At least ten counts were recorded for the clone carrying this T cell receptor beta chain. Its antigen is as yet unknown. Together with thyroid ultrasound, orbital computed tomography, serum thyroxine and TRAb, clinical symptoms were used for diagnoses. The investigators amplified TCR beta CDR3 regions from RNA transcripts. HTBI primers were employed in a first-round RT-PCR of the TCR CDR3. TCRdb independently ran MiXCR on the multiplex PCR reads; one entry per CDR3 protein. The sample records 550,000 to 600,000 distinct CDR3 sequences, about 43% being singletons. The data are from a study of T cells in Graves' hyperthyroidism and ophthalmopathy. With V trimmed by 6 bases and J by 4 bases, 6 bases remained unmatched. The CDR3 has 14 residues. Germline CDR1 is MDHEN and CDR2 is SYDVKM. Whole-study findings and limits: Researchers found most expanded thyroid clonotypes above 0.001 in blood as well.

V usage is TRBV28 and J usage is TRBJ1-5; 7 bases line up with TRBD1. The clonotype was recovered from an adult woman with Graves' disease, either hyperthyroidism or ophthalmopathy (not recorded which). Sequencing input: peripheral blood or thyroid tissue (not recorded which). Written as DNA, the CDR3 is TGTGCCAGCAGGGCCGGGACAGTTAATCAGCCCCAGCATTTT. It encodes CASRAGTVNQPQHF.